One sample yielded the 5 T cell receptor beta chains listed below, sequenced in a study of post-analysis software for immune sequencing data. Libraries were made from TCR beta cDNA, and they carried unique molecular identifiers. TCRdb ran MiXCR on the PCR reads and lists one entry per CDR3 protein. This sample has more than 350,000 distinct CDR3 sequences, with about 39% found just once. These receptors are not linked to any known antigen. Whole-study results and caveats: In patients, five or six TRBV segments were more frequent than in controls, with TRBV5-6, TRBV5-1 and TRBV20-1 among them.

What was sequenced was blood. All receptors come from a girl aged 2 to 10 with multiple sclerosis.

The chain uses TRBV20-1 and TRBJ2-1; D is ambiguous. The CDR3 is 13 residues long. V lost 1 base, J lost 6 bases, and 10 bases lay in between. Looked up from germline, CDR1 is DFQATT and CDR2 is SNEGSKA (reference sequence). CDR3 nucleotide sequence: TGCAGTGCTAGAGGGACCCTAGTCAATGAGCAGTTCTTC. Translated, it gives CSARGTLVNEQFF.

Comments on this clonotype: The junction differs from germline at one of its ends, possibly a read error. This chain links TRBV7-9 with TRBJ2-7, with TRBD2 matching 11 bases. The length of the CDR3 is 13 residues. Germline-derived CDR1 and CDR2 are SEHNR and FQNEAQ (reference sequence). The CDR3 protein is CANSSGLAEEQYF. Here the CDR3 DNA reads TGTGCCAACAGCTCGGGACTAGCGGAGGAGCAGTACTTC.

This rearrangement joins TRBV29-1 to TRBJ2-1; D is perhaps TRBD1 (7 bases). Trimming took 6 bases from V and 5 from J, leaving 23 bases between them. CDR3 size: 16 residues. Germline loops: CDR1 SQVTM, CDR2 ANQGSEA. CDR3 DNA: TGCAGCGTGGGACAGTTACTAGCAGTGTCCGACAATGAGCAGTTCTTC. Its protein is CSVGQLLAVSDNEQFF.

The chain has TRBV20-1 and TRBJ1-5; D not resolved. Trimming removed 0 bases at V and 4 bases at J, with 16 bases between. The CDR3 loop spans 16 amino acids. Germline V gene data show CDR1 as DFQATT and CDR2 as SNEGSKA (reference sequence). The CDR3 nucleotides read TGCAGTGCTAGAGATCCATTAGGTCAGCCAAATCAGCCCCAGCATTTT. Protein: CSARDPLGQPNQPQHF.

V gene TRBV5-1 combines with J gene TRBJ2-2, with 8 positions matching TRBD2. From germline, CDR1 is SGHRS and CDR2 YFSETQ. The CDR3 spans 18 residues. Trimming cost V 2 bases and J 0 bases; bases outside gene matches: 9. The CDR3 DNA reads TGCGCCAGCAGCTTTCTTGCGGGGGGCCTCGCGAACACCGGGGAGCTGTTTTTT. Encoded protein: CASSFLAGGLANTGELFF. Based on the CDR3 plus reference TRBV5-1 and TRBJ2-2, the full variable domain is KAGVTQTPRYLIKTRGQQVTLSCSPISGHRSVSWYQQTPGQGLQFLFEYFSETQRNKGNFPGRFSGRQFSNSRSEMNVSTLELGDSALYLCASSFLAGGLANTGELFFGEGSRLTVL.